These T cell receptor beta chains were read from a single sample in a study of blood T cell repertoires in COVID-19. The table came from immunoSEQ multiplex PCR; TCRdb's copy has only in-frame clones and leaves some out. The sample lists tens of thousands of clones, about 85% occurring once. Input material: peripheral blood. These receptors originate from a human donor in a cohort sampled during active COVID-19. The CDR3 runs from the conserved cysteine through the conserved F or W. Fields, in order: V gene, J gene, D gene, clone size, CDR3 protein, CDR3 DNA. The D gene is left open where the match is weak. Rows may omit the clone size; those that give it use once, few, many or a size class.

>TRBV19|TRBJ2-5|TRBD1|-
CASSTGTAKETQYF
TGTGCCAGTAGTACTGGGACAGCCAAAGAGACCCAGTACTTC
>TRBV18|TRBJ1-1|TRBD1|-
CASSKDRATEAFF
TGTGCCAGCTCAAAGGACAGGGCGACTGAAGCTTTCTTT
>TRBV23-1|TRBJ2-4|-|-
CASSPYSGSTYF
TGCGCCAGCAGCCCATATAGCGGTAGCACGTACTTC
>TRBV6-5|TRBJ1-2|TRBD1|-
CASSRTGNYGYTF
TGTGCCAGCAGTAGGACAGGCAACTATGGCTACACCTTC
>TRBV6-6|TRBJ2-3|TRBD2|few
CAGKLAGGTDTQYF
TGTGCCGGGAAACTAGCGGGGGGCACAGATACGCAGTATTTT
>TRBV3-1/TRBV3-2|TRBJ2-7|-|-
CASSRDSPYEQYF
TGTGCCAGCAGCCGCGACAGTCCCTACGAGCAGTACTTC
>TRBV7-2|TRBJ2-1|TRBD2|-
CASSLEGLAGVRNEQFF
TGTGCCAGCAGCCTAGAGGGTCTAGCGGGGGTTCGGAATGAGCAGTTCTTC
>TRBV30|TRBJ2-3|-|once
CAWSVLVFTDTQYF
TGTGCCTGGAGTGTACTTGTTTTCACAGATACGCAGTATTTT
>TRBV30|TRBJ1-1|-|-
CAWGEGVRSTEAFF
TGTGCCTGGGGTGAGGGAGTGAGGAGCACTGAAGCTTTCTTT
>TRBV12-5|TRBJ2-7|TRBD1|-
CASGLDRLRDEQYF
TGTGCTAGTGGCCTGGACAGGTTGAGGGACGAGCAGTACTTC
>TRBV6-5|TRBJ2-3|TRBD2|-
CANKAGGTDTQYF
TGTGCCAATAAAGCGGGGGGGACAGATACGCAGTATTTT
>TRBV7-9|TRBJ1-2|-|-
CASSLSGARGNGYTF
TGTGCCAGCAGCCTTTCCGGGGCGCGGGGTAATGGCTACACCTTC
>TRBV19|TRBJ1-2|-|-
CASRPDSNYGYTF
TGTGCCAGTAGACCAGACAGTAACTATGGCTACACCTTC
>TRBV2|TRBJ2-1|TRBD2|-
CASTPGLAGGEQFF
TGTGCCAGCACTCCGGGACTAGCGGGAGGTGAGCAGTTCTTC
>TRBV7-6|TRBJ2-7|TRBD1|-
CASSIKIGGTGVEQYF
TGTGCCAGCAGCATCAAAATAGGGGGGACAGGGGTCGAGCAGTACTTC
>TRBV10-2|TRBJ1-5|-|-
CASSSSGLTQPQHF
TGCGCCAGCAGTTCGTCGGGTCTCACTCAGCCCCAGCATTTT
>TRBV30|TRBJ2-7|TRBD1|-
CAWRGDSYEQYF
TGTGCCTGGAGGGGGGACAGCTACGAGCAGTACTTC
>TRBV14|TRBJ1-6|-|-
CASSQDPGLDNSPLHF
TGTGCCAGCAGCCAAGATCCCGGTCTGGATAATTCACCCCTCCACTTT
>TRBV9|TRBJ2-1|-|-
CASSVARSNGEQFF
TGTGCCAGCAGCGTAGCTCGGTCCAACGGTGAGCAGTTCTTC
>TRBV5-4|TRBJ2-4|TRBD2|-
CASSSQREGYLPIQYF
TGTGCCAGCAGCTCTCAGCGGGAGGGCTACTTGCCCATTCAGTACTTC